This T cell receptor beta chain originates from a study of T cell responses to AZD1222 COVID-19 vaccine. Turning to this clone: The antigen remains unidentified.

Germline-derived CDR1 and CDR2 are WSHSY and SAAADI. The CDR3 consists of 18 residues. The V segment lost 4 bases and the J segment 4 bases; nucleotides outside the gene matches: 12. General study findings and limits: The CD4 TCRs associated with vaccination extended across spike and predominated at 160-218 and 743-854. Recipients of two AZD1222 doses showed rising Spike-specific TCR breadth and depth.

Sequenced by immunoSEQ multiplex PCR; TCRdb stores in-frame clones only, minus some. The repertoire holds around 78,000 clones, with nearly 85% as singletons. This sequence joins TRBV10-2 and TRBJ2-7, with 14 bases matching TRBD2. The receptor comes from an adult in good health. The material sequenced was peripheral blood, taken on day 0 of AZD1222 vaccination. CDR3 loop: CASSGGLAGDGARYEQYF. In nucleotides, the CDR3 is TGCGCCAGCAGTGGGGGACTAGCGGGAGACGGGGCCCGATACGAGCAGTACTTC.